Listed here are 9 T cell receptor beta chains from one sample, sequenced in a study of T cells after yellow fever vaccination. One entry per CDR3 protein results from TCRdb running MiXCR on the 5' RACE reads. Of approximately 330,000 distinct CDR3 sequences listed, over 3.5% are singletons. The sequenced sample was PBMCs, obtained 5 days after the yellow fever booster vaccination. Receptors originate from a man younger than 30 who received the YFV17D yellow fever vaccine.

There are a few counts of this clonotype. CDR3 sequence (DNA): TGTGCCAGCAGCTTTACTAGCGGGGGCCGCATTAGCTCCTACAATGAGCAGTTCTTC. Amino acids: CASSFTSGGRISSYNEQFF. This chain connects TRBV7-2 to TRBJ2-1, with 11 bases that match TRBD2. CDR3 length: 19 residues. V shed 3 bases, J shed 0 bases, and the junction held 10 bases outside the gene matches. Germline values: CDR1 SGHTA, CDR2 FQGNSA.

At least ten counts were recorded for this clonotype. The V gene is TRBV24-1, the J gene TRBJ2-2; D might be TRBD2 (5 bases). The V and J ends lost 1 base and 1 base respectively, with 9 bases between them. Germline CDR1 KGHDR, CDR2 SFDVKD. CDR3 size: 16 residues. CDR3 protein: CATSDLFAGNTGELFF. The CDR3 DNA is TGTGCCACCAGTGATTTATTTGCGGGGAACACCGGGGAGCTGTTTTTT.

The chain is built from TRBV28 and TRBJ2-3, with D possibly TRBD2 on 5 matching bases. V was clipped by 7 bases and J by 2 bases, with 16 bases between them. The CDR3 runs 15 residues. The germline gives CDR1 MDHEN, CDR2 SYDVKM. The CDR3 is CASIPSGVITDTQYF. In DNA, the CDR3 is TGTGCCAGCATTCCGTCCGGGGTGATCACAGATACGCAGTATTTT.

This clonotype was recorded at least ten times. This chain connects TRBV20-1 to TRBJ1-1; a weak D match, TRBD1 (6 bases). Germline CDR1 is DFQATT and CDR2 is SNEGSKA (reference sequence). The CDR3 sequence is 15 residues long. V was shortened by 2 bases and J by 5 bases, with 18 bases between the two germline ends. The CDR3: CSARPAGATGTEAFF. The CDR3 nucleotides read TGCAGTGCTAGACCCGCAGGGGCTACAGGGACTGAAGCTTTCTTT.

This clonotype has only a few counts. The chain is built from TRBV12-3 or TRBV12-4 and TRBJ1-5; D remains unclear. CDR3 length: 13 amino acids. Deletions cut 3 bases from V and 5 bases from J, with 8 bases between. The CDR3 protein is CASSFGFDQPQHF. CDR3 bases: TGTGCCAGCAGTTTTGGGTTCGATCAGCCCCAGCATTTT.

This clonotype was detected a few times. V is TRBV20-1 and J is TRBJ2-3; D is possibly TRBD2 (5 bases). With 6 bases removed from V and 8 bases from J, the gap between germline ends came to 15 bases. This CDR3 comprises 12 residues. Germline V lookup: CDR1 DFQATT, CDR2 SNEGSKA (reference sequence). CDR3 protein: CSAETNAGTQYF. The CDR3 DNA is TGCAGTGCCGAAACGAACGCGGGTACGCAGTATTTT.

This clonotype has a handful of counts. V is TRBV20-1 and J is TRBJ2-3; 8 nucleotides align to TRBD2. This CDR3 comprises 14 residues. CDR1 is DFQATT, CDR2 SNEGSKA, per germline (reference sequence). J lost 5 bases, V lost 5 bases, and 9 bases had no gene match. The CDR3 DNA reads as TGCAGTGCTGAGGTGGCGGGGGGAGTAGATACGCAGTATTTT. Translation gives CSAEVAGGVDTQYF.

The CDR3: CATTTSASTDTQYF. CDR3 sequence (DNA): TGTGCCACGACAACTAGCGCTAGCACAGATACGCAGTATTTT. This chain joins TRBV10-3 and TRBJ2-3; 7 positions agree with TRBD2. CDR1 is ENHRY, CDR2 SYGVKD, per germline. J was trimmed by 0 bases and V by 10 bases; bases with no gene match: 7. The CDR3 has 14 amino acids.

The V call is TRBV30, the J call TRBJ1-2; unclear D gene. V was trimmed by 2 bases and J by 2 bases, leaving 9 bases between them. The CDR3 covers 13 residues. Looked up from germline, CDR1 is GTSNPN and CDR2 is SVGIG (reference sequence). The CDR3 DNA follows: TGTGCCTGGAGTCCCACGGGGAACTATGGCTACACCTTC. Its protein is CAWSPTGNYGYTF.